These 25 T cell receptor beta chains came from one sample sequenced in a study of blood T cell repertoires in COVID-19. The table came from immunoSEQ multiplex PCR; TCRdb's copy has only in-frame clones and leaves some out. This sample yields 250,000 to 300,000 clones, of which 88% are seen a single time; around 2% belongs to the top ten. Sequenced input: PBMCs or T cells enriched from blood (not recorded which). These receptors were collected from a woman aged 60-70 years in a cohort exposed to, infected with or recovered from COVID-19 (not recorded which).

This chain links TRBV9 with TRBJ1-2, with 11 positions matching TRBD1. Germline V gene sequence: CDR1 SGDLS, CDR2 YYNGEE. The V segment lost 3 bases and the J segment 4 bases; nucleotides outside the gene matches: 5. The CDR3 is 15 residues long. This CDR3 is CASSARTGGGYGYTF. DNA of the CDR3: TGTGCCAGCAGCGCACGGACAGGGGGCGGCTATGGCTACACCTTC.

This sequence joins TRBV4-1 and TRBJ2-6; tentative D call: TRBD1 (6 bases). Germline CDR1 is MGHRA and CDR2 is YSYEKL. With 4 bases removed from V and 2 bases from J, the gap between germline ends came to 9 bases. The CDR3 contains 15 residues. CDR3: CASSPTGTGANVLTF. The CDR3 nucleotides read TGCGCCAGCAGCCCTACAGGGACTGGGGCCAACGTCCTGACTTTC.

This clone was counted a single time. The chain recombines TRBV5-1 with TRBJ2-3, with a tentative D call TRBD2 (5 bases). The CDR3 has 15 residues. The V end was cut by 0 bases, the J end by 1 base, with 9 bases between. Looked up from germline, CDR1 is SGHRS and CDR2 is YFSETQ. The CDR3 DNA follows: TGCGCCAGCAGCTTGGAGGACTCCCGCACAGATACGCAGTATTTT. Amino acids: CASSLEDSRTDTQYF.

The gene calls are TRBV2 and TRBJ1-2; D uncertain. V was trimmed by 6 bases and J by 5 bases, leaving 10 bases between them. CDR3 length: 12 amino acids. Germline V CDR1 and CDR2: SNHLY, FYNNEI. The CDR3 DNA reads TGTGCCAGCAGACCGGGGATATATGGCTACACCTTC. This translates into CASRPGIYGYTF.

The V and J genes are TRBV28 and TRBJ2-7; tentative D call: TRBD2 (5 bases). Germline values: CDR1 MDHEN, CDR2 SYDVKM. Trimming left V 2 bases short and J 4 bases short, with 12 bases between. The CDR3 extends over 14 amino acids. In DNA form, the CDR3 reads TGTGCCAGCAGTTTACTCGGGGTCAGGTACGAGCAGTACTTC. It translates to CASSLLGVRYEQYF.

In its sample, this clone was seen once. The chain couples TRBV5-1 to TRBJ2-1; 7 bases map to TRBD2. Germline V gene sequence: CDR1 SGHRS, CDR2 YFSETQ. With 4 bases clipped from V and 7 bases from J, the junction kept 11 bases outside the gene matches. CDR3 length equals 15 residues. The CDR3, as DNA: TGCGCCAGCAGCCTGAGTAGCGGGCTCACGAATGAGCAGTTCTTC. As protein: CASSLSSGLTNEQFF. The full variable domain, in which reference TRBV5-1 and TRBJ2-1 provide the parts outside the CDR3, is KAGVTQTPRYLIKTRGQQVTLSCSPISGHRSVSWYQQTPGQGLQFLFEYFSETQRNKGNFPGRFSGRQFSNSRSEMNVSTLELGDSALYLCASSLSSGLTNEQFFGPGTRLTVL.

The chain carries TRBV9 and TRBJ2-7; D unresolved. CDR1 SGDLS and CDR2 YYNGEE come from the germline V gene. This CDR3 spans 13 amino acids. The V end lost 2 bases, the J end lost 0 bases, and 6 bases lay between the germline ends. CDR3 nucleotide sequence: TGTGCCAGCAGCGTTTCCAGCTCCTACGAGCAGTACTTC. The encoded protein is CASSVSSSYEQYF.

V gene TRBV7-9 combines with J gene TRBJ1-3; 7 nucleotides match TRBD1. This CDR3 region has 16 residues. Germline assignment: CDR1 SEHNR and CDR2 FQNEAQ (reference sequence). V lost 1 base and J lost 5; bases outside the gene matches: 8. CDR3 bases: TGTGCCAGCAGCTTAGTAACAGGGGTGGTGAGAAACACCATATATTTT. Its translation: CASSLVTGVVRNTIYF.

In DNA form, the CDR3 reads TGTGCCAGCAGCTTCTCCGGGACAGGGGCTTTCTACGAGCAGTACTTC. Its translation: CASSFSGTGAFYEQYF. The J gene is TRBJ2-7, the V gene TRBV28, with 10 bases lining up with TRBD1. Trimming removed 6 bases from V and 3 bases from J; junction bases left unmatched: 11. The CDR3 consists of 16 residues. Germline CDR1 MDHEN, CDR2 SYDVKM.

This clone has just a few counts. CDR3 coding DNA: TGCGCCAGCAGCCTACGGACAGACCCCTACGAGCAGTACTTC. Translation: CASSLRTDPYEQYF. V is TRBV4-1 and J is TRBJ2-7; perhaps TRBD1 as D (6 bases). Trimming removed 4 bases from V and 2 bases from J, with 12 bases in between. CDR1 and CDR2 (germline): MGHRA, YSYEKL. CDR3 size: 14 residues.

This clone was counted between two and nine times. The J gene is TRBJ2-1, the V gene TRBV6-1; tentative D call: TRBD2 (6 bases). V was pared by 3 bases and J by 8 bases, with 23 bases between. The CDR3 has 17 residues. Germline assignment: CDR1 MNHNS and CDR2 SASEGT. The CDR3 nucleotides read TGTGCCAGCAGTGACAATCCTGGGACTGGTACTTTTCATGAGCAGTTCTTC. Translated: CASSDNPGTGTFHEQFF.

The rearrangement links TRBV9 to TRBJ2-2; D unresolved. The V gene lost 4 bases and the J gene lost 8 bases, with 15 bases spanning the gap. The CDR3 has 14 residues. Germline V gene lookup returns CDR1 SGDLS and CDR2 YYNGEE. The CDR3 here is CASSTREAPGELFF. The CDR3 nucleotides are TGTGCCAGCAGCACCCGAGAGGCGCCGGGGGAGCTGTTTTTT.

This sequence joins TRBV11-2 and TRBJ2-5, with D perhaps matching TRBD1 (6 bases). Germline CDR1 and CDR2: SGHAT and FQNNGV. This CDR3 has 16 residues. Trimming left V 0 bases short and J 2 bases short, with 13 bases between. The CDR3 region is CASSLDPGTPQETQYF. As DNA, the CDR3 is TGTGCCAGCAGCTTAGATCCTGGGACACCTCAAGAGACCCAGTACTTC.

The chain employs TRBV6-5 and TRBJ2-3; TRBD2 matches 15 bases. From germline, CDR1 is MNHEY and CDR2 SVGAGI. The ends lost 10 bases at V and 4 bases at J; junction bases unmatched: 6. The CDR3 is 15 residues long. DNA of the CDR3: TGTGCCACACGGACTAGCGGGAGGGGGGCAGATACGCAGTATTTT. Amino acids: CATRTSGRGADTQYF.

CDR3 nucleotide sequence: TGCGCCAGCAGCCCTATAGGGGGGTTAGCGGGTGGGGAGACCCAGTACTTC. Its translation is CASSPIGGLAGGETQYF. V and J are TRBV4-1 and TRBJ2-5; D might be TRBD2 (7 bases). CDR3 length: 17 residues. Germline values: CDR1 MGHRA, CDR2 YSYEKL. V was cut by 4 bases and J by 5 bases, with 23 bases left in between.

This clone was seen just once. The rearrangement links TRBV28 to TRBJ2-1, with 16 bases aligning to TRBD2. The CDR3 has 19 residues. V dropped 6 bases and J dropped 0; count of bases not matched to a gene: 8. CDR1 MDHEN and CDR2 SYDVKM come from the germline V gene. Here the CDR3 reads CASRKPGLAGGSSYNEQFF. The CDR3 bases are TGTGCCAGCAGAAAGCCGGGACTAGCGGGAGGGAGCTCCTACAATGAGCAGTTCTTC.

V and J are TRBV27 and TRBJ1-6; 9 bases align to TRBD1. Trimming took 4 bases from V and 8 from J; bases not matched to a gene: 3. The CDR3 totals 14 residues. Germline CDR1 is MNHEY and CDR2 is SMNVEV (reference sequence). The CDR3, as DNA: TGTGCCAGCAGTTGGGGACAGGGTTATTCACCCCTCCACTTT. This encodes CASSWGQGYSPLHF.

The chain recombines TRBV20-1 with TRBJ2-1; 11 positions agree with TRBD2. The V segment lost 3 bases and the J segment 5 bases; nucleotides outside the gene matches: 3. Germline V gene data show CDR1 as DFQATT and CDR2 as SNEGSKA (reference sequence). This CDR3 is 14 amino acids long. Here the CDR3 reads CSASASGRNNEQFF. CDR3 DNA sequence: TGCAGTGCTAGTGCTAGCGGGAGGAACAATGAGCAGTTCTTC.

The chain carries TRBV5-6 and TRBJ2-2, with 14 bases fitting TRBD2. CDR3 length: 16 amino acids. Looked up from germline, CDR1 is SGHDT and CDR2 is YYEEEE. Losses at the gene ends were 2 bases for V and 8 bases for J; bases not matched to a gene: 5. CDR3 nucleotides: TGTGCCAGCAGCTTCGGGACTAGCGGGAGAGATGGGGAGCTGTTTTTT. Translation gives CASSFGTSGRDGELFF.

The rearrangement uses TRBV27 and TRBJ1-1; D remains ambiguous. Germline V CDR1 and CDR2: MNHEY, SMNVEV (reference sequence). Between the trimmed V and J ends, which lost 4 bases and 5 bases, there was a span of 11 bases. CDR3 length equals 13 residues. CDR3 protein: CASSWGGGTEAFF. CDR3 sequence (DNA): TGTGCCAGCAGTTGGGGAGGCGGGACTGAAGCTTTCTTT.

This clone was recorded once. V and J are TRBV28 and TRBJ1-1, with TRBD1 matching over 7 bases. V was clipped by 8 bases and J by 1 base; unmatched bases: 13. In germline, CDR1 is MDHEN, CDR2 SYDVKM. This CDR3 is 16 amino acids long. The CDR3 loop is CASPPRQGVKNTEAFF. In DNA, the CDR3 is TGTGCCAGCCCTCCTCGACAGGGTGTGAAGAACACTGAAGCTTTCTTT.

The gene calls are TRBV4-1 and TRBJ1-6; a weak D match, TRBD1 (5 bases). Germline V gene sequence: CDR1 MGHRA, CDR2 YSYEKL. CDR3 length: 15 amino acids. Trimming pared 7 bases from V and 8 bases from J, leaving 18 bases between. The CDR3 nucleotides are TGCGCCAGCAATCGCCCGGGACTGCAAGATTCACCCCTCCACTTT. Residues: CASNRPGLQDSPLHF.

This chain uses TRBV24-1 with TRBJ2-1, with 8 positions matching TRBD2. With 1 base clipped from V and 8 bases from J, the junction kept 9 bases outside the gene matches. CDR3 length: 16 residues. Germline V CDR1 and CDR2: KGHDR, SFDVKD. Here the CDR3 reads CATSDFSGSPRDEQFF. DNA for the CDR3: TGTGCCACCAGTGATTTCAGCGGGAGCCCCCGGGATGAGCAGTTCTTC.

The rearrangement links TRBV19 to TRBJ2-1, with 8 nucleotides matching TRBD2. CDR3 length: 16 residues. From germline, CDR1 is LNHDA and CDR2 SQIVND (reference sequence). Trimming removed 3 bases from V and 0 bases from J; junction bases left unmatched: 4. DNA for the CDR3: TGTGCCAGTAGTATTACAGCGGGAGTCTCCTACAATGAGCAGTTCTTC. It is translated as CASSITAGVSYNEQFF.

The genes are TRBV10-3 and TRBJ2-7; D gene uncertain. V was clipped by 4 bases and J by 4 bases, with 8 bases between them. Germline V CDR1 and CDR2: ENHRY, SYGVKD. CDR3 length: 12 amino acids. The CDR3 nucleotides read TGTGCCATCAGTGCTGAGAATTACGAGCAGTACTTC. Translated: CAISAENYEQYF.